This T cell receptor beta chain comes out of a study of blood T cell repertoires in COVID-19. The assay was immunoSEQ multiplex PCR, and TCRdb's table has in-frame clones only and misses some. Of under 250,000 clones listed, 70% to 85% are singletons. The sequence came from a man over 45 with active or convalescent COVID-19. The specimen sequenced was peripheral blood.

The chain's CDR3 is CASSYGGGSTETQYF. The CDR3 bases are TGTGCCAGCAGTTACGGCGGGGGGAGTACGGAGACCCAGTACTTC. This chain joins TRBV6-2 or TRBV6-3 and TRBJ2-5; 8 positions agree with TRBD2. The germline V gene has CDR1 MNHEY and CDR2 SVGEGT. Germline trimming cut 2 bases from V and 5 bases from J; bases unmatched to any gene: 7. The CDR3 has 15 residues.